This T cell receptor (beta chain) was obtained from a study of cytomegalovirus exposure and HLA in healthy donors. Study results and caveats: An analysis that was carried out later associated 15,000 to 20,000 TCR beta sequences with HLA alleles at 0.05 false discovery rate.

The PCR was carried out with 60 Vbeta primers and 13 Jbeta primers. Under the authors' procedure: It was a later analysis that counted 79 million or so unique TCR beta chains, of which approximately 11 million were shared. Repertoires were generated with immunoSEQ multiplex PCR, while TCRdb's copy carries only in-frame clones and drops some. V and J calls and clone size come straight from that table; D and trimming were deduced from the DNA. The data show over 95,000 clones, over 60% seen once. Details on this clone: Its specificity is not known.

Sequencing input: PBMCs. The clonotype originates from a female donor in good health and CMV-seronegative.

The CDR3 here is CASSLPRGLYNEQFF. CDR3 nucleotides: TGTGCCAGCAGCCTCCCTCGGGGACTGTACAATGAGCAGTTCTTC. The gene calls are TRBV7-9 and TRBJ2-1; maybe TRBD2 (6 bases). This CDR3 has 15 amino acids. V gave up 5 bases and J gave up 4 bases, with 15 bases separating them. Looked up from germline, CDR1 is SEHNR and CDR2 is FQNEAQ (reference sequence).